The 17 T cell receptor beta chains given below trace back to one sample, sequenced in a study of blood T cell repertoires in COVID-19. Produced via immunoSEQ multiplex PCR; TCRdb's table is partial and in-frame only. Seen here are 100,000 or so clones, around 94% observed once, and the top ten hold 5% to 6%. Sequenced sample: peripheral blood. The source of these receptors is a man aged 50-59 years with active COVID-19.

The chain is built from TRBV9 and TRBJ2-7; 7 bases map to TRBD2. Germline V gene lookup returns CDR1 SGDLS and CDR2 YYNGEE. V lost 1 base to trimming and J lost 7 bases; unmatched junction nucleotides: 5. The CDR3 is 13 residues long. The CDR3 bases are TGTGCCAGCAGCGTACTAGCGGCAGGGGAGCAGTACTTC. Translated: CASSVLAAGEQYF.

The chain is built from TRBV6-5 and TRBJ2-5, with TRBD1 identical over 9 bases. The V segment lost 4 bases and the J segment 4 bases; nucleotides outside the gene matches: 10. Germline CDR1 reads MNHEY; CDR2 reads SVGAGI. The CDR3 totals 16 residues. The CDR3: CASSSSRTGAGETQYF. The CDR3 nucleotides are TGTGCCAGCAGTTCATCCCGGACAGGGGCGGGAGAGACCCAGTACTTC.

The chain carries TRBV6-5 and TRBJ2-3, with a weak D call TRBD2 (5 bases). The V gene's germline CDR1 is MNHEY and CDR2 SVGAGI. Trimming pared 4 bases from V and 1 base from J, leaving 12 bases between. The CDR3 spans 15 residues. CDR3 region: CASSWSGKRTDTQYF. CDR3 sequence (DNA): TGTGCCAGCAGTTGGTCGGGGAAGCGCACAGATACGCAGTATTTT.

The J gene is TRBJ1-2, the V gene TRBV5-1, with D possibly matching TRBD1 (6 bases). Trimming shortened V by 2 bases and J by 10 bases, and 15 bases separated the two germline ends. Germline V gives CDR1 SGHRS, CDR2 YFSETQ. This CDR3 spans 13 amino acids. CDR3 DNA: TGCGCCAGCAGCTTAACCGGACAGAATAACTACACCTTC. It yields the protein CASSLTGQNNYTF.

The chain employs TRBV3-1 (or the pseudogene TRBV3-2) and TRBJ2-4; 9 nucleotides match TRBD1. Germline V gene sequence: CDR1 LGHDT, CDR2 YNNKEL (reference sequence). This CDR3 has 16 residues. V lost 6 bases and J lost 0; bases outside the gene matches: 6. The CDR3 DNA sequence: TGTGCCAGCAGTCGTACAGGGGGCCTAGCCAAAAACATTCAGTACTTC. This gives the protein CASSRTGGLAKNIQYF.

This chain links TRBV20-1 with TRBJ1-1, with a weak D call TRBD1 (5 bases). Germline values: CDR1 DFQATT, CDR2 SNEGSKA (reference sequence). V was clipped by 3 bases and J by 4 bases, with 9 bases between them. CDR3 length: 12 amino acids. CDR3 DNA: TGCAGTGCTAGTTGGCAGGGCACTGAAGCTTTCTTT. Amino acids: CSASWQGTEAFF.

The V call is TRBV28, the J call TRBJ2-3, with 12 bases lining up with TRBD2. The CDR3 runs 16 residues. CDR1 and CDR2 from the germline V gene are MDHEN and SYDVKM. V was clipped by 3 bases and J by 9 bases; unmatched bases: 10. The CDR3 sequence is CASSLWGLAGPSTQYF. CDR3 coding DNA: TGTGCCAGCAGTTTGTGGGGACTAGCGGGCCCGAGCACGCAGTATTTT.

The genes are TRBV19 and TRBJ2-7, with TRBD1 matching 11 bases. This CDR3 region has 13 residues. Germline CDR1 is LNHDA and CDR2 is SQIVND (reference sequence). J was trimmed by 6 bases and V by 5 bases; bases with no gene match: 3. The CDR3 DNA follows: TGTGCCAGTAGTCGGGACAGGGGGAGCGAGCAGTACTTC. It codes for CASSRDRGSEQYF.

Comment on this clone: Other DNA sequences in this sample translate to the same CDR3. J is TRBJ2-7 and V is TRBV2, with D unresolved. The CDR3 has 12 residues. Germline V gene sequence: CDR1 SNHLY, CDR2 FYNNEI. The V end was cut by 6 bases, the J end by 2 bases, with 8 bases between. Here the CDR3 reads CASSPRTYEQYF. CDR3 in DNA: TGTGCCAGCAGCCCTAGGACCTACGAGCAGTACTTC. The entire variable domain, with the rest obtained from reference TRBV2 and TRBJ2-7, is as follows: EPEVTQTPSHQVTQMGQEVILRCVPISNHLYFYWYRQILGQKVEFLVSFYNNEISEKSEIFDDQFSVERPDGSNFTLKIRSTKLEDSAMYFCASSPRTYEQYFGPGTRLTVT.

V is TRBV28 and J is TRBJ2-7, with D unclear. The CDR3 is 15 amino acids. Per the germline V gene, CDR1 is MDHEN and CDR2 is SYDVKM. V was clipped by 5 bases and J by 2 bases, with 16 bases between them. CDR3 coding DNA: TGTGCCAGCAGTCCCCTCCGGGTTCCCCCCTACGAGCAGTACTTC. This codes for CASSPLRVPPYEQYF.

CDR3 nucleotide sequence: TGTGCCAGCTCACCAAATGAAGGGGGCAGGGATACGCAGTATTTT. It encodes CASSPNEGGRDTQYF. The chain joins TRBV18 to TRBJ2-3; TRBD1 agrees at 7 bases. The CDR3 spans 15 residues. Germline V gene data show CDR1 as KGHSH and CDR2 as LQKENI. The junction had 8 bases not matched to a gene; V was cut back by 2 bases and J by 6 bases.

V and J are TRBV18 and TRBJ2-7, with 7 bases identical to TRBD1. The CDR3 has 13 residues. After removal of 6 bases from V and 8 bases from J, the junction contained 10 bases not matched to a gene. Per germline, CDR1 KGHSH and CDR2 LQKENI. DNA for the CDR3: TGTGCCAGCTCCCCCGACAGGGCCGCTAAGCAGTACTTC. Encoded protein: CASSPDRAAKQYF.

This chain uses TRBV19 with TRBJ2-1; D is undetermined. This CDR3 region has 15 residues. Germline CDR1 is LNHDA and CDR2 is SQIVND (reference sequence). Trimming cost V 2 bases and J 0 bases, with 8 bases left between them. CDR3 DNA: TGTGCCAGTAGTATAACAGCCAGCTCCTACAATGAGCAGTTCTTC. Residues: CASSITASSYNEQFF.

The CDR3 nucleotides read TGTGCCAGTAGTCTACGGGACAGGACCTCACCTCGGCTGTTTTTT. As protein: CASSLRDRTSPRLFF. The genes are TRBV19 and TRBJ2-2; 8 bases fit TRBD1. The CDR3 has 15 residues. The ends lost 5 bases at V and 13 bases at J; junction bases unmatched: 15. The germline V gene encodes CDR1 LNHDA and CDR2 SQIVND (reference sequence).

The CDR3 DNA reads as TGTGCCAGCAGGACTAGCGGGAGCTCCTACAATGAGCAGTTCTTC. This gives the protein CASRTSGSSYNEQFF. The V gene is TRBV7-9, the J gene TRBJ2-1; 12 nucleotides align to TRBD2. Germline V CDR1 and CDR2: SEHNR, FQNEAQ (reference sequence). With V trimmed by 6 bases and J by 0 bases, 0 bases remained unmatched. CDR3 size: 15 residues. Variable domain in full (rest from reference TRBV7-9 and TRBJ2-1): DTGVSQNPRHKITKRGQNVTFRCDPISEHNRLYWYRQTLGQGPEFLTYFQNEAQLEKSRLLSDRFSAERPKGSFSTLEIQRTEQGDSAMYLCASRTSGSSYNEQFFGPGTRLTVL.

In this sample, this clone turned up once. The chain's CDR3 is CASSPGTGGFYGYTF. CDR3 nucleotide sequence: TGTGCCAGCTCACCGGGGACAGGGGGCTTCTATGGCTACACCTTC. The chain employs TRBV18 and TRBJ1-2; 12 nucleotides line up with TRBD1. This CDR3 spans 15 amino acids. Germline CDR1 reads KGHSH; CDR2 reads LQKENI. Trimming removed 3 bases from V and 4 bases from J; junction bases left unmatched: 3.

The V call is TRBV30, the J call TRBJ2-5, with 7 bases identical to TRBD1. CDR3 length: 13 amino acids. Germline trimming cut 3 bases from V and 7 bases from J; bases unmatched to any gene: 8. Germline CDR1 reads GTSNPN; CDR2 reads SVGIG (reference sequence). The CDR3 DNA reads as TGTGCCTGGAGCCAAGACAGGGTAGGGACCCAGTACTTC. This sequence encodes CAWSQDRVGTQYF.